One sample yielded the 32 T cell receptor beta chains listed below, sequenced in a study of CD4 T cells in relation to SARS-CoV-2 and coronaviruses. Generated by immunoSEQ multiplex PCR, the TCRdb table keeps only in-frame clones and is missing some. This table holds just over 25,000 clones, 75% found once. Before the COVID-19 pandemic, during about 2010-2018, CD4+ T cells were taken from unexposed donors. Isolation of CD4+ T cells took place after about 10 days in culture. Antigen specificity for these receptors is unknown. The material sequenced was CD4+ T cells from PBMCs, cultured in vitro. These receptors were taken from a human donor in good health.

The V and J genes are TRBV18 and TRBJ2-3, with a possible D match to TRBD1 (6 bases). Trimming shortened V by 3 bases and J by 1 base, and 17 bases separated the two germline ends. The V gene's germline CDR1 is KGHSH and CDR2 LQKENI. The CDR3 covers 17 residues. CDR3 DNA sequence: TGTGCCAGCTCACCCGCGGTCAGGGCAGGGGGCACAGATACGCAGTATTTT. Amino acid sequence: CASSPAVRAGGTDTQYF.

The chain employs TRBV7-9 and TRBJ1-2; D gene ambiguous. CDR1 and CDR2 (germline): SEHNR, FQNEAQ (reference sequence). The V gene lost 3 bases and the J gene lost 3 bases, with 8 bases spanning the gap. The CDR3 loop spans 13 amino acids. CDR3 sequence: CASSFSRDYGYTF. CDR3 DNA: TGTGCCAGCAGCTTTTCGAGGGACTATGGCTACACCTTC.

The J gene is TRBJ2-3, the V gene TRBV12-3 or TRBV12-4; D remains ambiguous. Trimming removed 5 bases at V and 2 bases at J, with 8 bases between. The CDR3 loop spans 13 amino acids. The CDR3 DNA sequence: TGTGCCAGCAGTCTCTGGGTCACAGATACGCAGTATTTT. Encoded protein: CASSLWVTDTQYF.

The chain is built from TRBV12-2 and TRBJ1-5. TRBV12-2 is termed a pseudogene. The CDR3 totals 17 residues. Written as DNA, the CDR3 is TGTGCAAGTCGCCCCCGACTTGGCAGGCCAGGCAATCAGCCCCAGCATTTT. It codes for CASRPRLGRPGNQPQHF.

About this clone itself: The limits of the CDR3 on the DNA are not certain, so only TCRdb's listed CDR3 is given. V is TRBV6-6 and J is TRBJ2-2; no DNA check was done on the table's D call, TRBD2. The CDR3 numbers 12 amino acids, ends counted. Germline loops: CDR1 MNHNY, CDR2 SVGAGI (reference sequence). The CDR3 loop reads CASSFGAGELFF.

This chain joins TRBV6-1 and TRBJ1-6; no reliable D call. V gave up 2 bases and J gave up 7 bases, with 15 bases separating them. The CDR3 length is 16 residues. Germline values: CDR1 MNHNS, CDR2 SASEGT. The CDR3 sequence: CASSEIAAHTNSPLHF. In DNA, the CDR3 is TGTGCCAGCAGTGAAATAGCAGCTCATACAAATTCACCCCTCCACTTT.

This chain joins TRBV5-1 and TRBJ1-2, with 10 nucleotides matching TRBD1. The germline CDR1 and CDR2 sequences are SGHRS and YFSETQ. The ends lost 5 bases at V and 5 bases at J; junction bases unmatched: 12. CDR3 length equals 16 residues. The CDR3 nucleotides read TGCGCCAGCAGACCCGGGACAGGGGCCTCTCTATATGGCTACACCTTC. It translates to CASRPGTGASLYGYTF.

CDR3 DNA: TGTGCCAGCAGCTTAGCGCGTCCTAGCGGGGGACAAGAGACCCAGTACTTC. Its translation: CASSLARPSGGQETQYF. The chain links TRBV7-2 to TRBJ2-5; TRBD2 agrees at 10 bases. This CDR3 spans 17 amino acids. V shed 0 bases and J 2 bases; nucleotides not matched to a gene: 6. CDR1 SGHTA and CDR2 FQGNSA come from the germline V gene.

The chain joins TRBV29-1 to TRBJ1-2; D uncertain. CDR1 SQVTM and CDR2 ANQGSEA come from the germline V gene. This CDR3 contains 12 residues. V lost 4 bases and J lost 0, with 6 bases in between. This CDR3 is CSVGTPNYGYTF. The CDR3 coding sequence is TGCAGCGTTGGGACCCCTAACTATGGCTACACCTTC.

The rearrangement links TRBV7-6 to TRBJ2-2, with a possible D match to TRBD2 (5 bases). V was clipped by 1 base and J by 6 bases, with 15 bases between them. CDR1 and CDR2 from the germline V gene are SGHVS and FNYEAQ. The CDR3 is 16 amino acids. CDR3 sequence reads: CASSLGTRGWAGELFF. In DNA, the CDR3 is TGTGCCAGCAGCTTAGGAACTCGGGGTTGGGCCGGGGAGCTGTTTTTT.

The J gene is TRBJ2-4, the V gene TRBV9; TRBD1 agrees at 11 bases. This CDR3 has 15 residues. V was clipped by 0 bases and J by 6 bases; unmatched bases: 2. Germline V gene sequence: CDR1 SGDLS, CDR2 YYNGEE. The CDR3 protein is CASSVGGTGGNIQYF. The CDR3 DNA reads as TGTGCCAGCAGCGTAGGGGGGACAGGGGGAAACATTCAGTACTTC.

CDR3 in DNA: TGTGCCAGTAGCTCCCCCTCGGGGGGAACTGAAGCTTTCTTT. Amino acids: CASSSPSGGTEAFF. The chain joins TRBV19 to TRBJ1-1; D is possibly TRBD1 (5 bases). The CDR3 loop spans 14 amino acids. Trimming left V 6 bases short and J 5 bases short, with 16 bases between. Per germline, CDR1 LNHDA and CDR2 SQIVND (reference sequence).

This clone was counted a few times. The chain uses TRBV7-9 and TRBJ1-4; 7 nucleotides agree with TRBD1. The CDR3 sequence is 14 residues long. Per the germline V gene, CDR1 is SEHNR and CDR2 is FQNEAQ (reference sequence). After removal of 4 bases from V and 5 bases from J, the junction contained 4 bases not matched to a gene. CDR3 sequence: CASSSWTGNEKLFF. DNA for the CDR3: TGTGCCAGCAGCTCCTGGACAGGAAATGAAAAACTGTTTTTT.

This clone was detected once. This chain links TRBV5-1 with TRBJ2-7, with D possibly called TRBD1 or TRBD2 (6 bases each). Between the trimmed V and J ends, which lost 4 bases and 0 bases, there was a span of 14 bases. In germline, CDR1 is SGHRS, CDR2 YFSETQ. The CDR3 is 15 amino acids. The CDR3 is CASSPQGRDSYEQYF. The CDR3 DNA is TGCGCCAGCAGCCCCCAGGGGCGGGACTCCTACGAGCAGTACTTC. Variable domain in full (rest from reference TRBV5-1 and TRBJ2-7): KAGVTQTPRYLIKTRGQQVTLSCSPISGHRSVSWYQQTPGQGLQFLFEYFSETQRNKGNFPGRFSGRQFSNSRSEMNVSTLELGDSALYLCASSPQGRDSYEQYFGPGTRLTVT.

The chain combines TRBV7-9 with TRBJ2-1; no definite D call. The CDR3 length is 12 residues. Germline-derived CDR1 and CDR2 are SEHNR and FQNEAQ (reference sequence). Trimming pared 1 base from V and 9 bases from J, leaving 7 bases between. As DNA, the CDR3 is TGTGCCAGCAGCTTAGTCGGTAGTGAGCAGTTCTTC. Residues: CASSLVGSEQFF.

The chain joins TRBV6-2 or TRBV6-3 to TRBJ2-7, with 9 bases identical to TRBD1. This CDR3 spans 14 amino acids. Trimming at V came to 4 bases and at J to 4 bases, leaving 5 bases not matched to a gene. Germline CDR1 is MNHEY and CDR2 is SVGEGT. CDR3 loop: CASSSNDRGYEQYF. The CDR3 bases are TGTGCCAGCAGTTCCAACGACAGGGGGTACGAGCAGTACTTC.

This chain uses TRBV5-1 with TRBJ2-1, with TRBD2 identical over 13 bases. V shed 7 bases, J shed 6 bases, and the junction held 10 bases outside the gene matches. Germline V lookup: CDR1 SGHRS, CDR2 YFSETQ. This CDR3 region has 16 residues. CDR3 in amino acids: CASRGTSGTKLNEQFF. The CDR3, as DNA: TGCGCCAGCCGAGGGACTAGCGGGACCAAACTCAATGAGCAGTTCTTC. Supplemented by reference TRBV5-1 and TRBJ2-1, the full variable domain reads KAGVTQTPRYLIKTRGQQVTLSCSPISGHRSVSWYQQTPGQGLQFLFEYFSETQRNKGNFPGRFSGRQFSNSRSEMNVSTLELGDSALYLCASRGTSGTKLNEQFFGPGTRLTVL.

The rearrangement uses TRBV2 and TRBJ1-1; TRBD1 might be the D (6 bases). Trimming pared 5 bases from V and 4 bases from J, leaving 8 bases between. The CDR3 length is 12 residues. The germline gives CDR1 SNHLY, CDR2 FYNNEI. In DNA form, the CDR3 reads TGTGCCAGCAGTAACAGGGTCACTGAAGCTTTCTTT. Protein: CASSNRVTEAFF. Full variable domain (remainder filled in from reference TRBV2 and TRBJ1-1): EPEVTQTPSHQVTQMGQEVILRCVPISNHLYFYWYRQILGQKVEFLVSFYNNEISEKSEIFDDQFSVERPDGSNFTLKIRSTKLEDSAMYFCASSNRVTEAFFGQGTRLTVV.

This clone was seen a handful of times. V and J are TRBV5-5 and TRBJ1-5; no definite D call. The CDR3 has 16 residues. Germline V gene sequence: CDR1 SGHKS, CDR2 YYEKEE (reference sequence). Deletions cut 1 base from V and 0 bases from J, with 11 bases between. In nucleotides, the CDR3 is TGTGCCAGCAGCTTGATGGGAGCTAATAGCAATCAGCCCCAGCATTTT. Translated: CASSLMGANSNQPQHF.

There are a few counts of this clone. This chain uses TRBV7-2 with TRBJ1-6; tentatively, D is TRBD1 (6 bases). V was shortened by 6 bases and J by 7 bases, with 13 bases between the two germline ends. Germline CDR1 SGHTA, CDR2 FQGNSA. The CDR3 spans 14 residues. In nucleotides, the CDR3 is TGTGCCAGCAGTTACAGGGAAAGGAATTCACCCCTCCACTTT. It yields the protein CASSYRERNSPLHF. The full variable domain, in which reference TRBV7-2 and TRBJ1-6 provide the parts outside the CDR3, is GAGVSQSPSNKVTEKGKDVELRCDPISGHTALYWYRQSLGQGLEFLIYFQGNSAPDKSGLPSDRFSAERTGGSVSTLTIQRTQQEDSAVYLCASSYRERNSPLHFGNGTRLTVT.

A few counts support this clone. The CDR3 reads CASSDIQGRGIAFF. Here the CDR3 DNA reads TGTGCCAGCAGTGACATTCAGGGCAGGGGGATAGCTTTCTTT. This chain uses TRBV6-1 with TRBJ1-1, with 7 bases fitting TRBD1. This CDR3 region has 14 residues. CDR1 and CDR2 from the germline V gene are MNHNS and SASEGT. J gave up 10 bases and V 3 bases, and 11 bases lay outside the gene matches.

This chain joins TRBV5-1 and TRBJ2-5; weak D call: TRBD1 (6 bases). V was clipped by 4 bases and J by 7 bases, with 20 bases between them. Germline loops: CDR1 SGHRS, CDR2 YFSETQ. The CDR3 loop spans 15 amino acids. CDR3 DNA sequence: TGCGCCAGCAGCCTTGGCCAGGGGCCCCGGAGGACCCAGTACTTC. This gives the protein CASSLGQGPRRTQYF. Full variable domain (remainder filled in from reference TRBV5-1 and TRBJ2-5): KAGVTQTPRYLIKTRGQQVTLSCSPISGHRSVSWYQQTPGQGLQFLFEYFSETQRNKGNFPGRFSGRQFSNSRSEMNVSTLELGDSALYLCASSLGQGPRRTQYFGPGTRLLVL.

The chain joins TRBV7-2 to TRBJ1-1, with 7 nucleotides matching TRBD1. J was trimmed by 1 base and V by 4 bases; bases with no gene match: 6. The CDR3 consists of 15 residues. Germline V CDR1 and CDR2: SGHTA, FQGNSA. CDR3 protein: CASSSLRQGNTEAFF. Written as DNA, the CDR3 is TGTGCCAGCAGCTCCTTAAGACAGGGGAACACTGAAGCTTTCTTT.

The table lists this clone with a few counts. V and J are TRBV2 and TRBJ2-1, with a possible D match to TRBD2 (5 bases). Trimming stripped 7 bases from V and 1 base from J, with 8 bases between. Germline V gives CDR1 SNHLY, CDR2 FYNNEI. The CDR3 runs to 13 residues. CDR3 sequence (DNA): TGTGCCAGCAATCGGGGTTCCTACAATGAGCAGTTCTTC. Residues: CASNRGSYNEQFF.

The chain has TRBV5-6 and TRBJ2-7; D gene ambiguous. The CDR3 has 10 residues. The germline gives CDR1 SGHDT, CDR2 YYEEEE. V shed 9 bases and J shed 4 bases, with 8 bases lying between them. CDR3 amino acids: CATVEYEQYF. CDR3 DNA sequence: TGTGCCACCGTCGAATACGAGCAGTACTTC.

This chain connects TRBV7-9 to TRBJ1-5; 8 bases line up with TRBD1. The germline V gene encodes CDR1 SEHNR and CDR2 FQNEAQ (reference sequence). With 5 bases clipped from V and 0 bases from J, the junction kept 6 bases outside the gene matches. The CDR3 is 16 residues long. CDR3 bases: TGTGCCAGCAGCCCGAGGACAGGGAATAGCAATCAGCCCCAGCATTTT. It yields the protein CASSPRTGNSNQPQHF.

The chain employs TRBV7-2 and TRBJ1-1; D remains unclear. Trimming pared 4 bases from V and 0 bases from J, leaving 6 bases between. The CDR3 length is 13 residues. The germline V gene has CDR1 SGHTA and CDR2 FQGNSA. Here the CDR3 reads CASSYTMNTEAFF. The CDR3 nucleotides are TGTGCCAGCAGCTACACTATGAACACTGAAGCTTTCTTT. Filled out from reference TRBV7-2 and TRBJ1-1, the complete variable domain reads GAGVSQSPSNKVTEKGKDVELRCDPISGHTALYWYRQSLGQGLEFLIYFQGNSAPDKSGLPSDRFSAERTGGSVSTLTIQRTQQEDSAVYLCASSYTMNTEAFFGQGTRLTVV.

This clone is medium-sized in the sample. V gene TRBV29-1 combines with J gene TRBJ1-5; D possibly corresponds to TRBD1 (5 bases). The length of the CDR3 is 12 residues. V was clipped by 7 bases and J by 6 bases, with 13 bases between them. Germline CDR1 SQVTM, CDR2 ANQGSEA. The CDR3: CSAGEYSQPQHF. In DNA, the CDR3 is TGCAGCGCGGGGGAATATAGTCAGCCCCAGCATTTT.

The chain uses TRBV11-3 and TRBJ2-5; no clear D gene. V was shortened by 3 bases and J by 0 bases, with 2 bases between the two germline ends. In germline, CDR1 is SGHNT, CDR2 YENEEA. The CDR3 contains 12 residues. Written as DNA, the CDR3 is TGTGCCAGCAGCTTGGACCAAGAGACCCAGTACTTC. Encoded protein: CASSLDQETQYF.

This clone was detected only once. The V and J genes are TRBV3-1 (or the pseudogene TRBV3-2) and TRBJ1-2; TRBD1 matches at 7 bases. The germline V gene encodes CDR1 LGHDT and CDR2 YNNKEL (reference sequence). The CDR3 has 14 amino acids. V was clipped by 1 base and J by 6 bases; unmatched bases: 5. The CDR3 DNA is TGTGCCAGCAGCCAAGTTCGGGACAGTCATGGCTACACCTTC. As protein: CASSQVRDSHGYTF.

This clone was counted once. The gene calls are TRBV2 and TRBJ1-5; D gene ambiguous. The germline gives CDR1 SNHLY, CDR2 FYNNEI. This CDR3 is built from 14 residues. The V end lost 6 bases, the J end lost 0 bases, and 9 bases lay between the germline ends. The CDR3 spells CASRADISNQPQHF. The CDR3 DNA is TGTGCCAGCAGAGCCGACATTAGCAATCAGCCCCAGCATTTT. Complete variable domain (other parts from reference TRBV2 and TRBJ1-5): EPEVTQTPSHQVTQMGQEVILRCVPISNHLYFYWYRQILGQKVEFLVSFYNNEISEKSEIFDDQFSVERPDGSNFTLKIRSTKLEDSAMYFCASRADISNQPQHFGDGTRLSIL.

The rearrangement links TRBV28 to TRBJ2-3; 10 nucleotides align to TRBD2. This CDR3 has 15 amino acids. With V trimmed by 5 bases and J by 2 bases, 4 bases remained unmatched. Germline values: CDR1 MDHEN, CDR2 SYDVKM. The CDR3: CASSPSGSFTDTQYF. The CDR3 region has the DNA TGTGCCAGCAGTCCTAGCGGGAGTTTCACAGATACGCAGTATTTT.